The 6 T cell receptor beta chains below come from one sample, sequenced in a study of blood T cell repertoires in COVID-19. Some clones are missing from TCRdb's copy, which holds only in-frame ones; the method was immunoSEQ multiplex PCR. The data contain just over 80,000 clones, under 90% of them singletons. Sequencing used peripheral blood. Every receptor here comes from a man at least 80 years old with acute or convalescent COVID-19.

V and J are TRBV3-1 (or the pseudogene TRBV3-2) and TRBJ2-1; possible D gene TRBD2, 6 bases. Between the trimmed V and J ends, which lost 4 bases and 1 base, there was a span of 14 bases. Germline assignment: CDR1 LGHDT and CDR2 YNNKEL (reference sequence). The CDR3 has 16 amino acids. The CDR3 nucleotides read TGTGCCAGCAGCCCCCTCCGGGACTTTTCCTACAATGAGCAGTTCTTC. Translated, it gives CASSPLRDFSYNEQFF.

This clone has only one observation. The chain has TRBV24-1 and TRBJ2-3; 11 bases are shared with TRBD2. V trimming: 4 bases; J trimming: 5 bases; junction bases outside the gene matches: 7. In germline, CDR1 is KGHDR, CDR2 SFDVKD. The CDR3 is made up of 16 amino acids. CDR3 in DNA: TGTGCCACCAGTGACCCCGGGACTAGCGGCCTAGATACGCAGTATTTT. Translated: CATSDPGTSGLDTQYF.

The V gene is TRBV15, the J gene TRBJ2-5; D is perhaps TRBD2 (6 bases). Trimming left V 0 bases short and J 2 bases short, with 13 bases between. CDR1 LNHNV and CDR2 YYDKDF come from the germline V gene (reference sequence). The CDR3 sequence is 16 residues long. The chain's CDR3 is CATSRDRRGGQETQYF. The CDR3 nucleotides read TGTGCCACCAGCAGAGATAGGCGGGGAGGTCAAGAGACCCAGTACTTC.

J is TRBJ2-7 and V is TRBV30, with TRBD2 as a possible D gene (7 bases). Per the germline V gene, CDR1 is GTSNPN and CDR2 is SVGIG (reference sequence). The CDR3 runs 14 residues. V was shortened by 0 bases and J by 2 bases, with 11 bases between the two germline ends. This chain's CDR3 is CAWSVGGVTYEQYF. In nucleotides, the CDR3 is TGTGCCTGGAGTGTAGGGGGGGTAACCTACGAGCAGTACTTC.

The chain joins TRBV19 to TRBJ1-2; 8 bases align to TRBD1. The ends lost 3 bases at V and 4 bases at J; junction bases unmatched: 4. CDR1 is LNHDA and CDR2 is SQIVND in the germline V gene (reference sequence). There are 14 residues in the CDR3. The CDR3: CASSMGQVGYGYTF. DNA for the CDR3: TGTGCCAGTAGTATGGGACAGGTTGGCTATGGCTACACCTTC.

This sequence joins TRBV30 and TRBJ1-6; D uncertain. V was cut by 0 bases and J by 6 bases, with 6 bases left in between. Germline CDR1 reads GTSNPN; CDR2 reads SVGIG (reference sequence). The CDR3 is made up of 13 amino acids. Here the CDR3 reads CAWSVHGNSPLHF. The CDR3 bases are TGTGCCTGGAGTGTACATGGTAATTCACCCCTCCACTTT.